This record concerns one T cell receptor beta chain sequence. The data derive from a study of cytomegalovirus exposure and HLA in healthy donors. Researchers ran the PCR with 60 Vbeta and 13 Jbeta primers. TCRdb's table, derived via immunoSEQ multiplex PCR, lists solely in-frame clones and lacks some. The sample shows 150,000 to 200,000 clones, 82% of them seen only once. Germline trimming cut 5 bases from V and 2 bases from J; bases unmatched to any gene: 5. The CDR3 extends over 14 amino acids. Germline V gene data show CDR1 as MDHEN and CDR2 as SYDVKM. The TCR sequence derives from a man aged 35-49 years in good health and CMV-seronegative. The J gene is TRBJ1-2, the V gene TRBV28, with 7 bases identical to TRBD1. Sequenced: PBMCs. The CDR3 DNA reads TGTGCCAGCAGTCCACAGGGGCCGAACTATGGCTACACCTTC. Translated, it gives CASSPQGPNYGYTF.